This T cell receptor beta chain was sequenced in a study of blood T cell repertoires in COVID-19 (dated by TCRdb to 2019 to 2021). Looking at the study overall: The collaborator samples originated in the United States, Italy and Spain and spanned the acute and convalescent phases of COVID-19. Subjects who had been exposed to COVID-19, were actively infected with it, or had recovered from it provided the deeply sampled blood TCRbeta repertoires that made up the dataset. The repertoires were released in a freely available public database intended as a resource for research on the immune response to SARS-CoV-2. The samples were drawn from the first 160 participants of the ongoing ImmuneRACE study and from roughly 1,300 subjects provided by 6 global collaborators. A de-identified subject ID, COVID-19 status, age in years and sex were almost always included in the sample metadata. The material from the prospective study consisted of cDNA or gDNA derived from T cells, B-cell-depleted T cells, or PBMCs. Where available, HLA class I and class II types were taken from metadata supplied by the sample provider and were not determined by assay-based typing. Overall study outcomes, separate from this receptor: The quantity of clinical and demographic metadata differed by source and by participant and was supplied without curation.

A distance of 9 bases separates the germline ends of V and J, which lose 4 bases and 1 base respectively. Per the germline V gene, KGHDR is the CDR1 and SFDVKD is the CDR2. The cysteine opens and the phenylalanine closes a CDR3 of 15 amino acids. The retained sequence is limited to the CDR3, 45 bases, with the frame set at the first base. Concerning this clone: It lacks a known antigen. No base-level quality is on record; no much larger clone is a single base apart.

TCRbeta CDR3 regions were amplified from genomic DNA by means of the immunoSEQ Assay, a bias-controlled multiplex PCR. In the paper's pipeline: The number of nucleated cells in each sample was estimated by amplification of reference gene primers within the assay. To quantify the absolute abundance of each unique TCRbeta CDR3 rearrangement, sequence reads were collapsed and filtered. For each sample, productive Simpson clonality was calculated as the square root of Simpson's diversity index over productive rearrangements. In its TCRdb copy, this immuneACCESS table keeps in-frame sequences only and misses some clones. Where compared with another copy, unresolved V genes explain less than half of these, and the others have no known cause. That table supplies the V and J calls and clone size; D and trimming were determined from the DNA. The sample table holds 75,000 to 100,000 clones, of which approximately 86% were seen once. Together, the top ten hold around 20% of the sample.

Whole blood was collected in K2EDTA tubes by collaborating institutions according to the institutions' own protocols. For TCRbeta analysis, collaborators shipped samples as frozen whole blood, isolated PBMCs, or DNA extracted from either of those sample types. This TCR was recovered from a woman older than 75 with acute or convalescent COVID-19. The sample taken for sequencing was peripheral blood. The chain links TRBV24-1 with TRBJ2-2, with TRBD2 as a weak D call on 5 bases. The CDR3 has the sequence CATSESGLNTGELFF. The bases are TGTGCCACCAGTGAAAGCGGACTGAACACCGGGGAGCTGTTTTTT.